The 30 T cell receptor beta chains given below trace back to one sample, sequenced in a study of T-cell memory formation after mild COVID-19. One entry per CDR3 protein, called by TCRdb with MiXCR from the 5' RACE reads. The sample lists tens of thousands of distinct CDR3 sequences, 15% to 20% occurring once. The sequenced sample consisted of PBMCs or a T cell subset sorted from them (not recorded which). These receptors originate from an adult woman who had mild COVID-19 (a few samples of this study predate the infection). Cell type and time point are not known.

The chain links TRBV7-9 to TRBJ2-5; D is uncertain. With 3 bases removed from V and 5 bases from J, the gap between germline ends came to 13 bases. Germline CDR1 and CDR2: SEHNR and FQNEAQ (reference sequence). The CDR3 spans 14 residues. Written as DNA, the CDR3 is TGTGCCAGCAGCTTTGTGACGGCGTGGGAGACCCAGTACTTC. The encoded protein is CASSFVTAWETQYF. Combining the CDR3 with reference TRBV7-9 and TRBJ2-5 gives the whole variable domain DTGVSQNPRHKITKRGQNVTFRCDPISEHNRLYWYRQTLGQGPEFLTYFQNEAQLEKSRLLSDRFSAERPKGSFSTLEIQRTEQGDSAMYLCASSFVTAWETQYFGPGTRLLVL.

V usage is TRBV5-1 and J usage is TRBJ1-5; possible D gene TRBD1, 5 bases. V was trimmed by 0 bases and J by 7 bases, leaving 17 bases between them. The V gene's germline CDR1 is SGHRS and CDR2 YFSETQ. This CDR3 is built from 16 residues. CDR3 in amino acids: CASSLGGGGSGQPQHF. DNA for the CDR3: TGCGCCAGCAGCTTGGGCGGTGGGGGGTCCGGGCAGCCCCAGCATTTT.

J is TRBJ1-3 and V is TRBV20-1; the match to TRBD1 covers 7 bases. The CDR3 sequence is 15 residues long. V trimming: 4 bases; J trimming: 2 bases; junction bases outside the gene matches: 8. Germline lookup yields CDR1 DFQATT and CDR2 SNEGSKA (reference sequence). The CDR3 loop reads CSAKDRDVPGNTIYF. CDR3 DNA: TGCAGTGCTAAAGACAGGGATGTACCTGGAAACACCATATATTTT.

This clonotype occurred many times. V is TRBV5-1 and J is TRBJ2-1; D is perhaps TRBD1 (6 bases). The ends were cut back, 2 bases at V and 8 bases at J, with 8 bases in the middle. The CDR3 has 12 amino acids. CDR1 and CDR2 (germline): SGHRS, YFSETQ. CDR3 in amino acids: CASSFRGDEQFF. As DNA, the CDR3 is TGCGCCAGCAGCTTCAGGGGCGATGAGCAGTTCTTC.

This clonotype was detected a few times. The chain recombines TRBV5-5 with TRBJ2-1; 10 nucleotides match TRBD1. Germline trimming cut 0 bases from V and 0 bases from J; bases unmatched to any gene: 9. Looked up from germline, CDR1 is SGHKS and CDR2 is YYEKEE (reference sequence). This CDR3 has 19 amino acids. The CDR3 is CASSLGQGADPSSYNEQFF. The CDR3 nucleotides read TGTGCCAGCAGCTTGGGACAGGGGGCGGACCCCAGCTCCTACAATGAGCAGTTCTTC. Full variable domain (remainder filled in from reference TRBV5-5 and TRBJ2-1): DAGVTQSPTHLIKTRGQQVTLRCSPISGHKSVSWYQQVLGQGPQFIFQYYEKEERGRGNFPDRFSARQFPNYSSELNVNALLLGDSALYLCASSLGQGADPSSYNEQFFGPGTRLTVL.

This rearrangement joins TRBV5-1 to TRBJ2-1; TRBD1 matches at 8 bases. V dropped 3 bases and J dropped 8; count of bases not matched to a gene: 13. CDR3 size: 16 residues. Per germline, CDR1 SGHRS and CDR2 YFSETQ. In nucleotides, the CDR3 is TGCGCCAGCAGCTCGGACACAATTGGGACAGGCGATGAGCAGTTCTTC. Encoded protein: CASSSDTIGTGDEQFF. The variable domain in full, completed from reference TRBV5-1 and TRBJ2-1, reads KAGVTQTPRYLIKTRGQQVTLSCSPISGHRSVSWYQQTPGQGLQFLFEYFSETQRNKGNFPGRFSGRQFSNSRSEMNVSTLELGDSALYLCASSSDTIGTGDEQFFGPGTRLTVL.

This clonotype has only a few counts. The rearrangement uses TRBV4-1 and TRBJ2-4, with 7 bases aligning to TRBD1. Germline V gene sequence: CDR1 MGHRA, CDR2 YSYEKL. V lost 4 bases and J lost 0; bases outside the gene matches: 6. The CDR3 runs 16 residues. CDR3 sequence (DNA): TGCGCCAGCAGCCTTGGACAGGATCTAGCCAAAAACATTCAGTACTTC. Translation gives CASSLGQDLAKNIQYF.

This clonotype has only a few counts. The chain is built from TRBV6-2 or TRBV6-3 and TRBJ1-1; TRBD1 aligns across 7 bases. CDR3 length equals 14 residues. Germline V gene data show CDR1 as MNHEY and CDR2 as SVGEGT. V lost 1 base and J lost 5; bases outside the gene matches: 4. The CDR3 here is CASSYWQGETEAFF. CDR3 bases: TGTGCCAGCAGTTACTGGCAGGGGGAAACTGAAGCTTTCTTT.

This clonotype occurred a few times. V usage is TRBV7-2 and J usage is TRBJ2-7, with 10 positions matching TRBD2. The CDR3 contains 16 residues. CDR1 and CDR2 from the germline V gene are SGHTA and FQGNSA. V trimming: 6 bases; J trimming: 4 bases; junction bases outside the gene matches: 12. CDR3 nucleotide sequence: TGTGCCAGCAGGAGCCCTAGCGGGGGCTATCCGTACGAGCAGTACTTC. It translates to CASRSPSGGYPYEQYF.

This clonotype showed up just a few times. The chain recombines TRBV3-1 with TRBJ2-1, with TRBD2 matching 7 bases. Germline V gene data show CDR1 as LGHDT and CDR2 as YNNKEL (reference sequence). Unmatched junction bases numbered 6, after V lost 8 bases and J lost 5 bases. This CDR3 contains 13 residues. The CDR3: CASHAGDNNEQFF. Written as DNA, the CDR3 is TGTGCCAGCCATGCGGGAGATAACAATGAGCAGTTCTTC.

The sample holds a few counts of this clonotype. The CDR3 nucleotides read TGTGCCACCAGCATTGGGAGGACTAGCGTTTACGAGCAGTACTTC. It is translated as CATSIGRTSVYEQYF. V and J are TRBV15 and TRBJ2-7, with 9 bases that match TRBD2. Germline CDR1 and CDR2: LNHNV and YYDKDF (reference sequence). The CDR3 runs 15 residues. With V trimmed by 4 bases and J by 4 bases, 8 bases remained unmatched.

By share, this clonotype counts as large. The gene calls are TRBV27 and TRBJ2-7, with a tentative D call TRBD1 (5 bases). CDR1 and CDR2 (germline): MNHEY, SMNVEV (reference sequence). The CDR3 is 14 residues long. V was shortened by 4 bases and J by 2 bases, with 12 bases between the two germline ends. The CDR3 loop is CASSWAGPTYEQYF. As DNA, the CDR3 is TGTGCCAGCAGTTGGGCAGGGCCCACCTACGAGCAGTACTTC.

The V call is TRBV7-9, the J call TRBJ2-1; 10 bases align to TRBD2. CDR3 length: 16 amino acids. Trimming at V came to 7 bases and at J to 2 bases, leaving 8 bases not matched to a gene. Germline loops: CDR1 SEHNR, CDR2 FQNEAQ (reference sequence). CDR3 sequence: CASTPESGRAYNEQFF. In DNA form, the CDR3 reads TGTGCCAGCACCCCCGAAAGCGGGAGGGCCTACAATGAGCAGTTCTTC.

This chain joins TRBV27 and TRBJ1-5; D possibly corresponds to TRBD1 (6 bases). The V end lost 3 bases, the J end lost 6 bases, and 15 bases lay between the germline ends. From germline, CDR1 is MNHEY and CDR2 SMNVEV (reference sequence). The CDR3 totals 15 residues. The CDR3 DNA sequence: TGTGCCAGCAGTTTGGGGGCCGACTGGGGTCAGCCCCAGCATTTT. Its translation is CASSLGADWGQPQHF.

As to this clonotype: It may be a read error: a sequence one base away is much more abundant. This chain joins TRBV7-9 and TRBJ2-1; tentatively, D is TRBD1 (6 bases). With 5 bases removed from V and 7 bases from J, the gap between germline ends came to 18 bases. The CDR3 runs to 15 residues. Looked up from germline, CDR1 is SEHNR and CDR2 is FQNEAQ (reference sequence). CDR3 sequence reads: CASSATGRARNEQFF. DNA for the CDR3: TGTGCCAGCAGCGCCACAGGGAGAGCGAGGAATGAGCAGTTCTTC.

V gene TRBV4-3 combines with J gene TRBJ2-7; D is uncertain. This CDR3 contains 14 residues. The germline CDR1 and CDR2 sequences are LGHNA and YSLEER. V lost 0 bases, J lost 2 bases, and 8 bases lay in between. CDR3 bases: TGCGCCAGCAGCCAAGACAGGACGGCCTACGAGCAGTACTTC. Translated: CASSQDRTAYEQYF.

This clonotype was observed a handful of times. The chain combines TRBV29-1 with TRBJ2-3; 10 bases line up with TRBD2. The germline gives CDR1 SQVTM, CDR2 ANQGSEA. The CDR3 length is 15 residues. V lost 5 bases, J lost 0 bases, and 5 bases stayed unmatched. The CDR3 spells CSVRLAGESTDTQYF. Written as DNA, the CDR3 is TGCAGCGTTCGGCTAGCGGGAGAGAGCACAGATACGCAGTATTTT.

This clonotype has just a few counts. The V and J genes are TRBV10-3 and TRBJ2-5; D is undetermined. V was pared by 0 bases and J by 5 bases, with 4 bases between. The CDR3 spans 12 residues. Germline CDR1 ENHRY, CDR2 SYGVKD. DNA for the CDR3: TGTGCCATCAGTGAGTCGCGGGAGACCCAGTACTTC. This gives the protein CAISESRETQYF.

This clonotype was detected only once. The CDR3 sequence is CASRPGNTIYF. The CDR3 DNA is TGTGCCAGCAGGCCAGGAAACACCATATATTTT. The V and J genes are TRBV6-6 and TRBJ1-3; no clear D. CDR3 size: 11 residues. CDR1 is MNHNY and CDR2 is SVGAGI in the germline V gene (reference sequence). V was cut by 6 bases and J by 4 bases, with 4 bases left in between.

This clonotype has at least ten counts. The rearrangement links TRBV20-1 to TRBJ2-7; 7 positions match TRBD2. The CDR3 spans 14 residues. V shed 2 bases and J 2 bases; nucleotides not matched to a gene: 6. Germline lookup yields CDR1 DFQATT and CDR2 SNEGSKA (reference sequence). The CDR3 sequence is CSARSSGETYEQYF. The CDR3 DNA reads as TGCAGTGCTAGATCCAGCGGGGAAACCTACGAGCAGTACTTC.

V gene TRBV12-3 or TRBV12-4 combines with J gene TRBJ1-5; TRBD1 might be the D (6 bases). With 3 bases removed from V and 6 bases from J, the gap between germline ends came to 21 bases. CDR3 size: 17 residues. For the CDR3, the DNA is TGTGCCAGCAGTTTGTTCGGGATGGACAGCCTTGGTCAGCCCCAGCATTTT. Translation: CASSLFGMDSLGQPQHF.

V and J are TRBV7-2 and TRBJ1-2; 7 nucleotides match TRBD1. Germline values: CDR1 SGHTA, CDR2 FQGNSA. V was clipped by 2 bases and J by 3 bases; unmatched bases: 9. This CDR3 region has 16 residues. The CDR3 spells CASSLIPWDSYYGYTF. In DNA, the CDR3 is TGTGCCAGCAGCTTAATTCCCTGGGACAGTTACTATGGCTACACCTTC.

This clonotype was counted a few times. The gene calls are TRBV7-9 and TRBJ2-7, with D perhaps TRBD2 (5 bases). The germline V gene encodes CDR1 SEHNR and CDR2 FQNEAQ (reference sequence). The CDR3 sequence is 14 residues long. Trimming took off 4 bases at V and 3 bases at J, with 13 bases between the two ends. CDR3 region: CASSSELEFYEQYF. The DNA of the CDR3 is TGTGCCAGCAGCTCTGAACTAGAATTCTACGAGCAGTACTTC.

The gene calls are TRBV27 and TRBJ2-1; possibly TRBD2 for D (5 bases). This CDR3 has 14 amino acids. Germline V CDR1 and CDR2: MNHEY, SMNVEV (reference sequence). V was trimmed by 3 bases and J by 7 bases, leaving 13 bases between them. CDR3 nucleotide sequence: TGTGCCAGCAGTTTGTATGGGAGTCGGAATGAGCAGTTCTTC. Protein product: CASSLYGSRNEQFF.

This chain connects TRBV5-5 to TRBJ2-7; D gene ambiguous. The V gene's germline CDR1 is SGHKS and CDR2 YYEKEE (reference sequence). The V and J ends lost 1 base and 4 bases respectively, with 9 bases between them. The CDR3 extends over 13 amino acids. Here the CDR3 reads CASSLILSYEQYF. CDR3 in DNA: TGTGCCAGCAGCTTGATACTCTCGTACGAGCAGTACTTC.

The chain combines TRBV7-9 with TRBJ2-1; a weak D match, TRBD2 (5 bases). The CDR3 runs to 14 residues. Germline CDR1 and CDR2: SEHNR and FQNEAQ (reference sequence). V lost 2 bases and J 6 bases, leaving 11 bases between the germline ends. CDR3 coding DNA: TGTGCCAGCAGCTTAAGGTTAGGAGGCAATGAGCAGTTCTTC. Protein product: CASSLRLGGNEQFF.

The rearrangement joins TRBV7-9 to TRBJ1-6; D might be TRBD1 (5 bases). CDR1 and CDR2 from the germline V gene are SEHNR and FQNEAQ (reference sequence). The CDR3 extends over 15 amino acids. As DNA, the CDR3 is TGTGCTCGGACCGACGGGGGTGATACCAAGGCACCCCTCCACTTT. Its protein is CARTDGGDTKAPLHF.

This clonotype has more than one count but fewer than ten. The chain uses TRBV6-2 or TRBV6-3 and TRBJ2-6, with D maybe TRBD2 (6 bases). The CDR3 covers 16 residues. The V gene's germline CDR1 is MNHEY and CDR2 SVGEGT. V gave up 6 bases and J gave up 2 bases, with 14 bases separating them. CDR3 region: CASRWTPGAGANVLTF. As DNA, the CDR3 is TGTGCCAGCAGATGGACCCCGGGAGCTGGGGCCAACGTCCTGACTTTC.

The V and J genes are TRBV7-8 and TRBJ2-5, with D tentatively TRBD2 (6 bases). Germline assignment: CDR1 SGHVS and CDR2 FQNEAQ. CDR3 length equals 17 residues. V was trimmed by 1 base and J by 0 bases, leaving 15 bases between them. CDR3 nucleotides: TGTGCCAGCAGCTTAGGTCTTCGCGGGATGAACCAAGAGACCCAGTACTTC. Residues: CASSLGLRGMNQETQYF.

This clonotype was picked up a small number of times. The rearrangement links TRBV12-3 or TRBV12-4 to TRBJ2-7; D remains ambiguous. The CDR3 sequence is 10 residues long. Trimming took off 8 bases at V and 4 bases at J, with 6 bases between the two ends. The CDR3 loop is CASPLYEQYF. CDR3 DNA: TGTGCCAGCCCCTTGTACGAGCAGTACTTC.